This T cell receptor (beta chain) emerged from a study of T cells in localized non-small cell lung cancer. Regarding the study as a whole: Only one tumor region was sequenced, so heterogeneity remains possible. Appearance in adjacent lung was seen for a median about 59 of the top 100 tumor clones. Measurement of T cell clonality placed uninvolved adjacent lung highest, above the level in tumor. Longer overall survival accompanied higher blood T cell density.

Generated by immunoSEQ multiplex PCR, the TCRdb table keeps only in-frame clones and is missing some. The data hold roughly 30,000 clones, with 85% to 95% observed a single time. Turning to this clone: Its antigen is as yet unknown.

The sequence was obtained from a woman aged 40-70 years with stage I lung adenocarcinoma. The source was peripheral blood, collected before any cancer treatment.

CDR3 DNA: TGTGCCAGCTCACCACTAGCGGATACGCAGTATTTT. Translating gives CASSPLADTQYF. This chain uses TRBV18 with TRBJ2-3, with D perhaps matching TRBD2 (5 bases). Germline loops: CDR1 KGHSH, CDR2 LQKENI. V lost 1 base, J lost 6 bases, and 5 bases lay in between. CDR3 length: 12 amino acids.